The 26 T cell receptor beta chains in this list originate from one sample, sequenced in a study of CD8+ T cells in alopecia areata. Sequencing relied on a cDNA template that was reverse transcribed from extracted RNA. The method was immunoSEQ multiplex PCR; TCRdb's version includes in-frame clones alone and lacks a portion of them. The repertoire has 220,000 or so clones, 57% of them found once; the top ten carry 0.45%. The sample consisted of CD4+ T cells sorted from blood, taken at week 0. These receptors were collected from a human donor with alopecia areata.

This clone was detected a few times. J is TRBJ2-7 and V is TRBV15; 8 nucleotides agree with TRBD1. J gave up 0 bases and V 3 bases, and 1 base lay outside the gene matches. In germline, CDR1 is LNHNV, CDR2 YYDKDF (reference sequence). The CDR3 is made up of 14 amino acids. CDR3 in amino acids: CATSSGTGSYEQYF. CDR3 bases: TGTGCCACCAGCAGCGGGACAGGCTCCTACGAGCAGTACTTC.

The chain employs TRBV18 and TRBJ1-1, with 10 bases matching TRBD1. The CDR3 runs to 14 residues. Germline CDR1 is KGHSH and CDR2 is LQKENI. V trimming: 3 bases; J trimming: 5 bases; junction bases outside the gene matches: 3. The CDR3 DNA follows: TGTGCCAGCTCACCCACGGGACAGGGGACTGAAGCTTTCTTT. Translated, it gives CASSPTGQGTEAFF. The full variable domain, in which reference TRBV18 and TRBJ1-1 provide the parts outside the CDR3, is NAGVMQNPRHLVRRRGQEARLRCSPMKGHSHVYWYRQLPEEGLKFMVYLQKENIIDESGMPKERFSAEFPKEGPSILRIQQVVRGDSAAYFCASSPTGQGTEAFFGQGTRLTVV.

This chain joins TRBV6-5 and TRBJ1-4; no firm D call. V was shortened by 2 bases and J by 8 bases, with 9 bases between the two germline ends. CDR1 is MNHEY, CDR2 SVGAGI, per germline. The length of the CDR3 is 13 residues. In DNA, the CDR3 is TGTGCCAGCAGTTACAGAATAGGGGAAAAACTGTTTTTT. This sequence encodes CASSYRIGEKLFF.

The CDR3 spells CAWSGQGGQYF. CDR3 coding DNA: TGTGCCTGGAGCGGACAGGGAGGGCAGTACTTC. V usage is TRBV30 and J usage is TRBJ2-5, with D possibly TRBD1 on 8 matching bases. The CDR3 has 11 residues. The germline V gene has CDR1 GTSNPN and CDR2 SVGIG (reference sequence). With 3 bases removed from V and 11 bases from J, the gap between germline ends came to 13 bases.

The table lists this clone with a count of one. The chain carries TRBV6-5 and TRBJ1-2; no clear D gene. V was pared by 6 bases and J by 0 bases, with 8 bases between. The germline gives CDR1 MNHEY, CDR2 SVGAGI. The CDR3 is 13 amino acids. The CDR3 DNA reads TGTGCCAGCAGCCGGACGTCTAACTATGGCTACACCTTC. Translated: CASSRTSNYGYTF.

The chain joins TRBV10-2 to TRBJ2-7; D assignment may be TRBD1 or TRBD2 (5 bases each). This CDR3 spans 13 amino acids. With 6 bases removed from V and 0 bases from J, the gap between germline ends came to 9 bases. Germline V gene sequence: CDR1 WSHSY, CDR2 SAAADI. CDR3 loop: CASRGDPSYEQYF. The CDR3 nucleotides read TGCGCCAGCAGGGGGGACCCCTCCTACGAGCAGTACTTC.

The rearrangement links TRBV5-1 to TRBJ1-1, with 7 nucleotides matching TRBD1. Trimming at V came to 4 bases and at J to 3 bases, leaving 12 bases not matched to a gene. The germline CDR1 and CDR2 sequences are SGHRS and YFSETQ. This CDR3 has 16 residues. The CDR3 nucleotides read TGCGCCAGCAGCGGTGGACAGGTCGAGGTTTACACTGAAGCTTTCTTT. Translating it yields CASSGGQVEVYTEAFF.

The genes are TRBV28 and TRBJ2-2; D gene unclear. V was cut by 10 bases and J by 1 base, with 16 bases left in between. The CDR3 sequence is 15 residues long. Looked up from germline, CDR1 is MDHEN and CDR2 is SYDVKM. The CDR3 bases are TGTGCCACGCAGAGACCAGGCCGGAACACCGGGGAGCTGTTTTTT. Its translation: CATQRPGRNTGELFF.

This clone has only a few counts. The genes are TRBV29-1 and TRBJ1-2; 9 bases map to TRBD1. The length of the CDR3 is 12 residues. Germline V gene sequence: CDR1 SQVTM, CDR2 ANQGSEA. Trimming at V came to 4 bases and at J to 6 bases, leaving 3 bases not matched to a gene. This CDR3 reads CSVAGTGHGYTF. In DNA, the CDR3 is TGCAGCGTTGCCGGGACAGGGCATGGCTACACCTTC.

This chain joins TRBV15 and TRBJ1-6, with D possibly being TRBD1 (5 bases). The V end lost 3 bases, the J end lost 8 bases, and 5 bases lay between the germline ends. The CDR3 is 12 residues long. Germline V gene data show CDR1 as LNHNV and CDR2 as YYDKDF (reference sequence). This chain's CDR3 is CATSSRDSPLHF. The CDR3 bases are TGTGCCACCAGCAGCAGGGATTCACCCCTCCACTTT. Supplemented by reference TRBV15 and TRBJ1-6, the full variable domain reads DAMVIQNPRYQVTQFGKPVTLSCSQTLNHNVMYWYQQKSSQAPKLLFHYYDKDFNNEADTPDNFQSRRPNTSFCFLDIRSPGLGDTAMYLCATSSRDSPLHFGNGTRLTVT.

This clone has just one count. V usage is TRBV6-5 and J usage is TRBJ2-5; 11 bases fit TRBD2. Germline values: CDR1 MNHEY, CDR2 SVGAGI. The V segment lost 10 bases and the J segment 2 bases; nucleotides outside the gene matches: 6. CDR3 length: 14 residues. The CDR3 DNA reads TGTGCCATCAGCGGGACTAGCGGACAAGAGACCCAGTACTTC. Its protein product is CAISGTSGQETQYF.

The chain has TRBV2 and TRBJ2-5; 9 nucleotides align to TRBD2. CDR1 and CDR2 (germline): SNHLY, FYNNEI. The J segment lost 3 bases and the V segment lost 6 bases, leaving 8 bases of the junction unmatched. This CDR3 is built from 15 residues. The CDR3 region has the DNA TGTGCCAGCAGCGCTGGGGGACTAGCTAAAGAGACCCAGTACTTC. It codes for CASSAGGLAKETQYF. Combining the CDR3 with reference TRBV2 and TRBJ2-5 gives the whole variable domain EPEVTQTPSHQVTQMGQEVILRCVPISNHLYFYWYRQILGQKVEFLVSFYNNEISEKSEIFDDQFSVERPDGSNFTLKIRSTKLEDSAMYFCASSAGGLAKETQYFGPGTRLLVL.

This rearrangement joins TRBV6-5 to TRBJ2-7; TRBD1 agrees at 9 bases. Germline V CDR1 and CDR2: MNHEY, SVGAGI. The CDR3 covers 14 residues. Germline trimming cut 6 bases from V and 3 bases from J; bases unmatched to any gene: 6. CDR3 DNA: TGTGCCAGCAGCCCTAGACAGGGGGACTACGAGCAGTACTTC. Residues: CASSPRQGDYEQYF.

The V and J genes are TRBV30 and TRBJ1-2, with D perhaps matching TRBD1 (5 bases). Trimming shortened V by 1 base and J by 5 bases, and 14 bases separated the two germline ends. Germline CDR1 GTSNPN, CDR2 SVGIG (reference sequence). This CDR3 region has 14 residues. CDR3 loop: CAWSGGTAKYGYTF. Here the CDR3 DNA reads TGTGCCTGGAGTGGGGGGACGGCAAAGTATGGCTACACCTTC.

The chain has TRBV29-1 and TRBJ1-3, with a possible D match to TRBD1 (5 bases). Germline loops: CDR1 SQVTM, CDR2 ANQGSEA. The CDR3 has 15 residues. The V end lost 7 bases, the J end lost 0 bases, and 16 bases lay between the germline ends. The CDR3 DNA is TGCAGCGCCGTTTGGCAGGGCATCTCTGGAAACACCATATATTTT. Protein product: CSAVWQGISGNTIYF.

In its sample, this clone was seen a few times. This sequence joins TRBV14 and TRBJ2-2; no firm D call. V shed 6 bases and J shed 2 bases, with 7 bases lying between them. Germline CDR1 reads SGHDN; CDR2 reads FVKESK. The CDR3 length is 13 residues. As DNA, the CDR3 is TGTGCCAGCAGTGGGCAAAACACCGGGGAGCTGTTTTTT. Protein: CASSGQNTGELFF. Supplemented by reference TRBV14 and TRBJ2-2, the full variable domain reads EAGVTQFPSHSVIEKGQTVTLRCDPISGHDNLYWYRRVMGKEIKFLLHFVKESKQDESGMPNNRFLAERTGGTYSTLKVQPAELEDSGVYFCASSGQNTGELFFGEGSRLTVL.

This clone was observed a handful of times. The chain links TRBV11-2 to TRBJ1-1, with D maybe TRBD1 (5 bases). Trimming shortened V by 2 bases and J by 7 bases, and 8 bases separated the two germline ends. CDR3 size: 12 residues. Germline lookup yields CDR1 SGHAT and CDR2 FQNNGV. This chain's CDR3 is CASSLTGGEAFF. In DNA form, the CDR3 reads TGTGCCAGCAGCTTAACTGGGGGTGAAGCTTTCTTT.

The CDR3 loop reads CASSNRVESEYF. The CDR3 DNA is TGTGCCAGCAGTAATCGAGTCGAGAGTGAGTACTTC. V and J are TRBV27 and TRBJ2-7; no definite D call. The CDR3 consists of 12 residues. Trimming stripped 5 bases from V and 11 bases from J, with 16 bases between. Germline values: CDR1 MNHEY, CDR2 SMNVEV (reference sequence).

This clone was detected only a few times. This chain connects TRBV6-1 to TRBJ1-2; tentatively, D is TRBD1 (5 bases). Trimming cost V 4 bases and J 5 bases, with 14 bases left between them. The CDR3 runs 14 residues. In germline, CDR1 is MNHNS, CDR2 SASEGT. CDR3 nucleotides: TGTGCCAGCAGTGGGGCAGGGTGGCCTTATGGCTACACCTTC. Translating it yields CASSGAGWPYGYTF.

This chain uses TRBV30 with TRBJ2-7, with 8 bases identical to TRBD1. CDR1 is GTSNPN and CDR2 is SVGIG in the germline V gene (reference sequence). Trimming cost V 3 bases and J 6 bases; bases outside gene matches: 7. The CDR3 is 13 residues long. The CDR3 reads CAWRSGGRGEQYF. CDR3 sequence (DNA): TGTGCCTGGAGATCAGGGGGCCGGGGCGAGCAGTACTTC.

This clone was seen once. The CDR3 region is CASSLRDSSFHEQFF. For the CDR3, the DNA is TGTGCCAGCAGCTTACGGGACAGCTCTTTCCATGAGCAGTTCTTC. The gene calls are TRBV7-9 and TRBJ2-1; 7 nucleotides match TRBD1. The CDR3 has 15 amino acids. After removal of 2 bases from V and 8 bases from J, the junction contained 9 bases not matched to a gene. Germline V gene lookup returns CDR1 SEHNR and CDR2 FQNEAQ (reference sequence).

The chain employs TRBV30 and TRBJ1-1; no clear D gene. The CDR3 is made up of 12 amino acids. CDR1 is GTSNPN and CDR2 is SVGIG in the germline V gene (reference sequence). Trimming shortened V by 7 bases and J by 6 bases, and 15 bases separated the two germline ends. In DNA, the CDR3 is TGTGCCTCCTCGAGCTTAGTCCCTGAAGCTTTCTTT. As protein: CASSSLVPEAFF.

This clone was counted between two and nine times. The CDR3, as DNA: TGTGCCTGGAGTACCGGGGACAGGGGCTTACCCCAGCATTTT. Protein: CAWSTGDRGLPQHF. The gene calls are TRBV30 and TRBJ1-5; 10 bases are shared with TRBD1. V gave up 2 bases and J gave up 10 bases; unmatched junction bases: 8. Germline V gene sequence: CDR1 GTSNPN, CDR2 SVGIG (reference sequence). CDR3 size: 14 residues.

The chain couples TRBV27 to TRBJ2-1; a possible D gene is TRBD2 (6 bases). Trimming cost V 5 bases and J 4 bases, with 15 bases left between them. CDR1 and CDR2 from the germline V gene are MNHEY and SMNVEV (reference sequence). The CDR3 loop spans 15 amino acids. The CDR3 nucleotides read TGTGCCAGCAGTCCCATCCGGGGGACGTACAATGAGCAGTTCTTC. Translated: CASSPIRGTYNEQFF.

This clone is a singleton in its sample. The chain joins TRBV10-1 to TRBJ2-3; D is undetermined. Germline V gene data show CDR1 as WNHNN and CDR2 as SYGVQD (reference sequence). V lost 6 bases and J 0 bases, leaving 4 bases between the germline ends. The CDR3 runs to 12 residues. CDR3 sequence: CASSKSTDTQYF. The DNA for the CDR3 is TGCGCCAGCAGCAAGAGCACAGATACGCAGTATTTT.

This chain uses TRBV11-2 with TRBJ2-7; 7 bases match TRBD2. The CDR3 contains 17 residues. Germline CDR1 SGHAT, CDR2 FQNNGV. The trim removed 5 bases at V and 1 base at J, leaving 14 bases unmatched. The CDR3 here is CASSPGRGGRRSYEQYF. Here the CDR3 DNA reads TGTGCCAGCAGCCCCGGGCGGGGAGGGAGGAGGTCCTACGAGCAGTACTTC. Full variable domain (rest looked up from reference TRBV11-2 and TRBJ2-7): EAGVAQSPRYKIIEKRQSVAFWCNPISGHATLYWYQQILGQGPKLLIQFQNNGVVDDSQLPKDRFSAERLKGVDSTLKIQPAKLEDSAVYLCASSPGRGGRRSYEQYFGPGTRLTVT.